This TCR beta chain was sequenced during a study of T cell responses to AZD1222 COVID-19 vaccine. Some clones are missing from TCRdb's copy, which holds only in-frame ones; the method was immunoSEQ multiplex PCR. The repertoire holds more than 250,000 clones, with about 92% as singletons. Trimming pared 6 bases from V and 0 bases from J, leaving 12 bases between. This CDR3 contains 15 residues. Germline CDR1 SGHDT, CDR2 YYEEEE. The sequence was obtained from an adult in good health. The chain carries TRBV5-6 and TRBJ2-2; possible D gene TRBD1, 6 bases. This specimen consisted of peripheral blood, obtained on day 0 of AZD1222 vaccination. The CDR3 nucleotides read TGTGCCAGCACCACGGGACACCCGAACACCGGGGAGCTGTTTTTT. It codes for CASTTGHPNTGELFF.